This TCR beta chain was identified during a study of T cells in Graves' hyperthyroidism and ophthalmopathy. This clonotype turned up a few times. Thyroid ultrasound and orbital computed tomography, with clinical symptoms and serum thyroxine and TRAb, informed diagnoses. Amplification targeted TCR beta CDR3 regions from RNA transcripts. HTBI primers were used for first-round RT-PCR of the TCR CDR3. Each CDR3 protein is one row after TCRdb ran MiXCR on the multiplex PCR reads. The table lists around 300,000 distinct CDR3 sequences, roughly 18% of them singletons. The CDR3 is 14 amino acids. CDR1 is MNHEY and CDR2 is SMNVEV in the germline V gene (reference sequence). Trimming stripped 0 bases from V and 2 bases from J, with 7 bases between.

The clonotype comes from a man aged 50 to 59 with Graves' ophthalmopathy. This chain connects TRBV27 to TRBJ1-1; D gene ambiguous. Sequences were obtained from blood. CDR3 in amino acids: CASSLSRVNTEAFF. CDR3 nucleotide sequence: TGTGCCAGCAGTTTATCGAGAGTCAACACTGAAGCTTTCTTT.